This is a list of T cell receptor beta chains from one sample in a study of T cell responses to AZD1222 COVID-19 vaccine. Repertoires were generated with immunoSEQ multiplex PCR, while TCRdb's copy carries only in-frame clones and drops some. This table has 150,000 to 200,000 clones, 85% to 90% appearing once. Material: peripheral blood, obtained on day 0 of AZD1222 vaccination. Source of these receptors: an adult in good health. CDR3s include the opening cysteine and the closing phenylalanine or tryptophan. Each record gives: V gene, clone size, D gene, CDR3 length, J gene, CDR3 protein, CDR3 DNA. A D gene is named only where the DNA matches it firmly. The size entry is marked missing in some rows and otherwise reads once, few, many or a size class.

TRBV20-1,.,.,10,TRBJ1-2,CSDGGTGYTF,TGCAGCGACGGAGGGACGGGCTACACCTTC
TRBV5-3,.,TRBD1,18,TRBJ1-1,CARSRVLQGSPDYTEAFF,TGTGCCAGAAGCCGGGTCTTACAGGGGAGTCCCGATTACACTGAAGCTTTCTTT
TRBV3-1/TRBV3-2,.,TRBD2,19,TRBJ2-2,CASSQKLRQRGTNTGELFF,TGTGCCAGCAGCCAGAAGTTAAGGCAGCGGGGGACCAACACCGGGGAGCTGTTTTTT
TRBV28,.,TRBD1,16,TRBJ1-1,CASRLPSDRGHTEAFF,TGTGCCAGCAGGCTTCCATCGGACAGGGGTCACACTGAAGCTTTCTTT
TRBV28,.,.,14,TRBJ1-2,CASSPHAQVNGYTF,TGTGCCAGCAGTCCCCACGCGCAAGTAAATGGCTACACCTTC
TRBV2,.,TRBD1,13,TRBJ2-1,CASSEGQGNEQFF,TGTGCCAGCAGTGAGGGACAGGGAAATGAGCAGTTCTTC
TRBV3-1/TRBV3-2,once,TRBD1,14,TRBJ1-4,CASSLQGATEKLFF,TGTGCCAGCAGCCTACAGGGGGCAACTGAAAAACTGTTTTTT
TRBV24-1,.,TRBD1,16,TRBJ2-5,CATSDLPGQGEETQYF,TGTGCCACCAGTGATTTACCGGGACAGGGGGAAGAGACCCAGTACTTC
TRBV27,.,.,17,TRBJ2-3,CASSSILTLTSTDTQYF,TGTGCCAGCAGTTCTATTTTAACCCTAACTAGCACAGATACGCAGTATTTT
TRBV28,.,.,13,TRBJ2-1,CASRQLNSYEQFF,TGTGCCAGCAGGCAACTTAATTCATATGAGCAGTTCTTC
TRBV2,.,TRBD1,15,TRBJ1-2,CASREGTGPKGGYTF,TGTGCCAGCAGAGAAGGGACAGGGCCCAAAGGGGGCTACACCTTC
TRBV5-1,.,TRBD1,14,TRBJ2-2,CASSSTGPTGELFF,TGCGCCAGCAGTTCGACAGGGCCGACCGGGGAGCTGTTTTTT
TRBV11-1,.,.,13,TRBJ1-4,CASSWIEGEKLFF,TGTGCCAGCAGTTGGATTGAGGGGGAAAAACTGTTTTTT
TRBV7-9,.,TRBD1,17,TRBJ1-1,CASRDRDGKAMNTEAFF,TGTGCCAGCAGAGACAGGGACGGTAAGGCTATGAACACTGAAGCTTTCTTT
TRBV6-2/TRBV6-3,.,TRBD1,18,TRBJ1-2,CASSPLRDSQQPNYGYTF,TGTGCCAGCAGTCCCCTCCGGGACAGTCAGCAACCTAACTATGGCTACACCTTC
TRBV19,once,.,14,TRBJ1-1,CASSFGSMNTEAFF,TGTGCCAGTAGTTTCGGAAGTATGAACACTGAAGCTTTCTTT
TRBV10-1,.,.,16,TRBJ1-1,CASSEDKPDSNTEAFF,TGCGCCAGCAGTGAGGATAAGCCGGACAGCAACACTGAAGCTTTCTTT